This entry lists 13 T cell receptor beta chains sequenced from one sample in a study of vaccination effects on CD4 cells after COVID-19. No antigen has been identified for these receptors. Some clones are missing from TCRdb's copy, which holds only in-frame ones; the method was immunoSEQ multiplex PCR. The table lists tens of thousands of clones, around 77% of them singletons. ViraFEST assay sequencing came after antigen-specific CD4+ T cells were expanded with viral peptide pools. Isolating CD4+ T cells followed about 10 days of culture. Participants completed two doses of the BNT162b2 or mRNA-1273 vaccine. Source: CD4+ T cells from PBMCs cultured with HCoV-OC43 spike peptides, taken after COVID-19 vaccination. Subset of the sample: HCoV-OC43 spike overlapping peptide pool stimulation. These receptor sequences come from a human donor who received a COVID-19 vaccine.

This clone turned up a few times. This sequence joins TRBV10-1 and TRBJ2-2, with 7 bases lining up with TRBD1. The V gene end was trimmed by 6 bases and the J gene end by 3 bases; junction bases not matched to a gene: 4. Germline-derived CDR1 and CDR2 are WNHNN and SYGVQD (reference sequence). The CDR3 covers 14 residues. CDR3 protein: CASRAGTDTGELFF. The CDR3 DNA sequence: TGCGCCAGCAGGGCTGGGACAGACACCGGGGAGCTGTTTTTT.

The genes are TRBV7-9 and TRBJ1-4; 7 bases fit TRBD1. The CDR3 covers 15 residues. Germline CDR1 is SEHNR and CDR2 is FQNEAQ (reference sequence). J was trimmed by 6 bases and V by 5 bases; bases with no gene match: 9. This chain's CDR3 is CASSQQGTGDEKLFF. CDR3 nucleotides: TGTGCCAGCAGCCAACAGGGGACCGGAGATGAAAAACTGTTTTTT.

The rearrangement links TRBV3-1 (or the pseudogene TRBV3-2) to TRBJ2-5, with 7 bases fitting TRBD1. V was clipped by 4 bases and J by 9 bases; unmatched bases: 2. The V gene's germline CDR1 is LGHDT and CDR2 YNNKEL (reference sequence). The CDR3 is 11 residues long. The CDR3 loop reads CASSRQGAQYF. In DNA, the CDR3 is TGTGCCAGCAGCCGACAGGGAGCCCAGTACTTC.

The chain joins TRBV3-1 (or the pseudogene TRBV3-2) to TRBJ1-2; D remains unclear. CDR1 LGHDT and CDR2 YNNKEL come from the germline V gene (reference sequence). The CDR3 sequence is 14 residues long. With 4 bases removed from V and 7 bases from J, the gap between germline ends came to 16 bases. CDR3 residues: CASSLGLLNTGYTF. Here the CDR3 DNA reads TGTGCCAGCAGCCTCGGACTGCTAAATACTGGCTACACCTTC.

V is TRBV28 and J is TRBJ2-7; 8 bases line up with TRBD1. This CDR3 contains 14 residues. The V gene end was trimmed by 6 bases and the J gene end by 11 bases; junction bases not matched to a gene: 15. Germline V gene sequence: CDR1 MDHEN, CDR2 SYDVKM. CDR3 in amino acids: CASSKGRGLGGKYV. The DNA for the CDR3 is TGTGCCAGCAGCAAGGGCAGGGGGCTAGGAGGGAAGTACGTC.

This rearrangement joins TRBV19 to TRBJ1-5; 8 bases align to TRBD1. In germline, CDR1 is LNHDA, CDR2 SQIVND (reference sequence). The CDR3 has 15 amino acids. V trimming: 3 bases; J trimming: 6 bases; junction bases outside the gene matches: 7. CDR3: CASSIVGQGFQPQHF. The CDR3 DNA sequence: TGTGCCAGTAGTATTGTAGGACAGGGCTTTCAGCCCCAGCATTTT.

This clone was observed a few times. The V and J genes are TRBV7-2 and TRBJ1-6; no reliable D call. Per germline, CDR1 SGHTA and CDR2 FQGNSA. V lost 5 bases and J 2 bases, leaving 1 base between the germline ends. The CDR3 is 12 amino acids. The CDR3 bases are TGTGCCAGCAGCACCTATAATTCACCCCTCCACTTT. Protein: CASSTYNSPLHF. The full variable domain, rest sourced from reference TRBV7-2 and TRBJ1-6, is GAGVSQSPSNKVTEKGKDVELRCDPISGHTALYWYRQSLGQGLEFLIYFQGNSAPDKSGLPSDRFSAERTGGSVSTLTIQRTQQEDSAVYLCASSTYNSPLHFGNGTRLTVT.

The V and J genes are TRBV7-2 and TRBJ2-7; TRBD1 aligns across 9 bases. The germline CDR1 and CDR2 sequences are SGHTA and FQGNSA. The trim removed 5 bases at V and 5 bases at J, leaving 7 bases unmatched. The CDR3 loop spans 14 amino acids. CDR3 bases: TGTGCCAGCAGCACTCGGACAGGGGATGACGAGCAGTACGTC. It encodes CASSTRTGDDEQYV.

The chain uses TRBV3-1 (or the pseudogene TRBV3-2) and TRBJ1-6; D is uncertain. This CDR3 comprises 14 residues. Looked up from germline, CDR1 is LGHDT and CDR2 is YNNKEL (reference sequence). With 2 bases removed from V and 7 bases from J, the gap between germline ends came to 9 bases. This chain's CDR3 is CASSQYTDNSPLHF. In DNA form, the CDR3 reads TGTGCCAGCAGCCAATACACTGACAATTCACCCCTCCACTTT.

The V call is TRBV29-1, the J call TRBJ2-2; a weak D match, TRBD2 (5 bases). From germline, CDR1 is SQVTM and CDR2 ANQGSEA. The CDR3 covers 15 residues. The V gene lost 4 bases and the J gene lost 5 bases, with 17 bases spanning the gap. CDR3 sequence reads: CSVVPFGVETGELFF. CDR3 nucleotides: TGCAGCGTTGTCCCTTTCGGGGTTGAAACCGGGGAGCTGTTTTTT.

Here the CDR3 DNA reads TGTGCCAGCAGCCAGACAGGGTTCGATGAAAAACTGTTTTTT. This sequence encodes CASSQTGFDEKLFF. V and J are TRBV9 and TRBJ1-4; 7 positions match TRBD1. Germline CDR1 is SGDLS and CDR2 is YYNGEE. V dropped 4 bases and J dropped 6; count of bases not matched to a gene: 6. The CDR3 contains 14 residues.

The chain couples TRBV28 to TRBJ2-6; possibly TRBD1 for D (5 bases). The V gene's germline CDR1 is MDHEN and CDR2 SYDVKM. V gave up 6 bases and J gave up 0 bases, with 12 bases separating them. The CDR3 loop spans 16 amino acids. CDR3 DNA sequence: TGTGCCAGCAGGACGCATCAGGGCTCTGGGGCCAACGTCCTGACTTTC. Translation: CASRTHQGSGANVLTF.

The gene calls are TRBV7-2 and TRBJ2-1, with 11 bases fitting TRBD2. CDR1 is SGHTA and CDR2 is FQGNSA in the germline V gene. V gave up 7 bases and J gave up 3 bases; unmatched junction bases: 11. The CDR3 spans 17 residues. DNA for the CDR3: TGTGCCAGCAACTTCCTTAGCGGGGGGGCGTTCTACAATGAGCAGTTCTTC. Protein sequence: CASNFLSGGAFYNEQFF.